This T cell receptor beta chain originates from a study of human T cells and chemical hapten exposure. Specified time point: pre-sensitization, week 0. Treatment described: therapeutic diphenylcyclopropenone sensitization with weekly scalp DPC. From the RACE reads, TCRdb called clonotypes with MiXCR, one entry per CDR3 protein. The sample holds 55,000 to 75,000 distinct CDR3 sequences, 6.7% seen once. Specimen: whole blood, collected in connection with sensitization to the hapten diphenylcyclopropenone (DPC). The receptor comes from a woman younger than 45 with alopecia areata. Some clones in this sample may be carry-over from other donors' samples.

The CDR3 DNA reads TGTGCCAGCTGCTTACGGAACACCATATATTTT. This codes for CASCLRNTIYF. This chain joins TRBV12-3 or TRBV12-4 and TRBJ1-3; D is uncertain. This CDR3 comprises 11 residues. Trimming removed 8 bases at V and 7 bases at J, with 9 bases between.